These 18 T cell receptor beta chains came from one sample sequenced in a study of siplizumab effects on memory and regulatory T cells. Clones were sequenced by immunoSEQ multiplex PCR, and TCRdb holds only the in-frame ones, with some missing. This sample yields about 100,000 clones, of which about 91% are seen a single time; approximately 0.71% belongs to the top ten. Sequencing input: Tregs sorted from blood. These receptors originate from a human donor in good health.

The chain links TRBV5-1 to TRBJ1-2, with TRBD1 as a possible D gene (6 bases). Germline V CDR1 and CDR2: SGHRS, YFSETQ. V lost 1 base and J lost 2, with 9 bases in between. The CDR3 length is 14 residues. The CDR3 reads CASSLLGGNYGYTF. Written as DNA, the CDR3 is TGCGCCAGCAGCTTGTTAGGGGGGAACTATGGCTACACCTTC.

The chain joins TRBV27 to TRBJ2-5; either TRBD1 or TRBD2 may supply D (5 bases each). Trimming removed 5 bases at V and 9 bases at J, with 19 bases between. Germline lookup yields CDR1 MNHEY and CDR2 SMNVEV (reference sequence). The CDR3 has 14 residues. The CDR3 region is CASSLRRDGEAQYF. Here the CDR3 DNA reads TGTGCCAGCAGTCTCCGACGGGACGGGGAAGCCCAGTACTTC.

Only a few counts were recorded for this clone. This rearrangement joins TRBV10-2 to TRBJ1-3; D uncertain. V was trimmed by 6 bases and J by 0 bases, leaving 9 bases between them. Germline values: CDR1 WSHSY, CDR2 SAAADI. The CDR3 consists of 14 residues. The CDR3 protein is CASRESYSGNTIYF. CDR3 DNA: TGCGCCAGCAGAGAGAGTTACTCTGGAAACACCATATATTTT.

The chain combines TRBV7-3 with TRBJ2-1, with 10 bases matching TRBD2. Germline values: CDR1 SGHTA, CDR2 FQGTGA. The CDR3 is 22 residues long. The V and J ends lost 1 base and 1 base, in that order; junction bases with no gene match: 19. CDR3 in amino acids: CASSLNPRIAGGQRPSYNEQFF. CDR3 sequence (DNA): TGTGCCAGCAGCTTAAATCCCAGGATAGCGGGAGGACAACGCCCTTCCTACAATGAGCAGTTCTTC.

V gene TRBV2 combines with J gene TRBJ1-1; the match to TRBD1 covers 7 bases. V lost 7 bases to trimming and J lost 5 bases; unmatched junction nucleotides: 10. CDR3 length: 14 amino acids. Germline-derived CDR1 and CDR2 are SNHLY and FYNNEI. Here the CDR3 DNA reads TGTGCCAGCAACGGACAGGAAATGGGGACTGAAGCTTTCTTT. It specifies CASNGQEMGTEAFF. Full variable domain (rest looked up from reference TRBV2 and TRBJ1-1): EPEVTQTPSHQVTQMGQEVILRCVPISNHLYFYWYRQILGQKVEFLVSFYNNEISEKSEIFDDQFSVERPDGSNFTLKIRSTKLEDSAMYFCASNGQEMGTEAFFGQGTRLTVV.

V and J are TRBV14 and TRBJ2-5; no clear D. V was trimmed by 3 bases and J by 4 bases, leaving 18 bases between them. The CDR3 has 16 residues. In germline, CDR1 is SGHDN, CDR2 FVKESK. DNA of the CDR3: TGTGCCAGCAGCCATTCAGCCGGCCCCTGGGGAGAGACCCAGTACTTC. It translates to CASSHSAGPWGETQYF. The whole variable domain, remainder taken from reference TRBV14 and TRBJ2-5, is EAGVTQFPSHSVIEKGQTVTLRCDPISGHDNLYWYRRVMGKEIKFLLHFVKESKQDESGMPNNRFLAERTGGTYSTLKVQPAELEDSGVYFCASSHSAGPWGETQYFGPGTRLLVL.

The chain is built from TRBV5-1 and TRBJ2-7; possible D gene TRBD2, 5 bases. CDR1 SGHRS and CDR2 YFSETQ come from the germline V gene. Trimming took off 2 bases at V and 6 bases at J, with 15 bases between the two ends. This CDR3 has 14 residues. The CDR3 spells CASSFTSTLVEQYF. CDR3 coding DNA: TGCGCCAGCAGCTTTACTAGTACGTTAGTCGAGCAGTACTTC. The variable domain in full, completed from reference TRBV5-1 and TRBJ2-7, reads KAGVTQTPRYLIKTRGQQVTLSCSPISGHRSVSWYQQTPGQGLQFLFEYFSETQRNKGNFPGRFSGRQFSNSRSEMNVSTLELGDSALYLCASSFTSTLVEQYFGPGTRLTVT.

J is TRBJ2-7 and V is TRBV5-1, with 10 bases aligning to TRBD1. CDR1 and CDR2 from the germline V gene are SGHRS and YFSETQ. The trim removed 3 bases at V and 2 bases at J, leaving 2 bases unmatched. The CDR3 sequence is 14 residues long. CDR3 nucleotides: TGCGCCAGCAGCTCGGACAGGGGGGCCTACGAGCAGTACTTC. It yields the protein CASSSDRGAYEQYF.

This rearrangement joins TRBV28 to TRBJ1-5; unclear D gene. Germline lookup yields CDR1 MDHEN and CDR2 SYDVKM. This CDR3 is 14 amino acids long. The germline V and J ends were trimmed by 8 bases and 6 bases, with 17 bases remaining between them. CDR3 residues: CASGTAGWGQPQHF. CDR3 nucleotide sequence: TGTGCCAGCGGAACAGCGGGTTGGGGTCAGCCCCAGCATTTT.

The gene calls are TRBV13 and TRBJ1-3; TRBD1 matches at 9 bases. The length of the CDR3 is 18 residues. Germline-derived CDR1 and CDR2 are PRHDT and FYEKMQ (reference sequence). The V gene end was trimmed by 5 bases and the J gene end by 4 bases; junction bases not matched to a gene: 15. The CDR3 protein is CASSPGTGSLFLGNTIYF. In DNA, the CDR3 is TGTGCCAGCAGCCCCGGGACAGGGAGCTTATTTTTAGGAAACACCATATATTTT.

The CDR3 nucleotides are TGTGCCAGCAGCGCCGCAGAGACCCAGTACTTC. As protein: CASSAAETQYF. The chain recombines TRBV7-9 with TRBJ2-5; D not certain. V lost 5 bases and J lost 4, with 5 bases in between. Germline-derived CDR1 and CDR2 are SEHNR and FQNEAQ (reference sequence). The CDR3 covers 11 residues.

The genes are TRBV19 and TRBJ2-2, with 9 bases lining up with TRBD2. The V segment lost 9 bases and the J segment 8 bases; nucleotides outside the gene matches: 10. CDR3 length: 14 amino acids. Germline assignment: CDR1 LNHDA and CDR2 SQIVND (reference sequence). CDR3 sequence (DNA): TGTGCCAGCCAACCGGGACTAGCTTTAGGGGAGCTGTTTTTT. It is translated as CASQPGLALGELFF.

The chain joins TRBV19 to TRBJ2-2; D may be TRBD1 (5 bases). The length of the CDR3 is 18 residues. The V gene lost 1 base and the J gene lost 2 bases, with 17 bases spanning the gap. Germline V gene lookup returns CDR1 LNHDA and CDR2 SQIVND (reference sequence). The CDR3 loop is CASSIGPPGRVNTGELFF. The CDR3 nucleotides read TGTGCCAGTAGTATAGGACCCCCGGGCAGGGTAAACACCGGGGAGCTGTTTTTT.

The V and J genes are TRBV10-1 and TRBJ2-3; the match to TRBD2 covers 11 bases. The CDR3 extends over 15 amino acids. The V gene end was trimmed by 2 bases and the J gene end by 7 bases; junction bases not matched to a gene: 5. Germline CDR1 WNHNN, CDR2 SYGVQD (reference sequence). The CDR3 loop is CASSEGLAGGHTQYF. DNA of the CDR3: TGCGCCAGCAGTGAGGGTCTAGCGGGAGGTCATACGCAGTATTTT.

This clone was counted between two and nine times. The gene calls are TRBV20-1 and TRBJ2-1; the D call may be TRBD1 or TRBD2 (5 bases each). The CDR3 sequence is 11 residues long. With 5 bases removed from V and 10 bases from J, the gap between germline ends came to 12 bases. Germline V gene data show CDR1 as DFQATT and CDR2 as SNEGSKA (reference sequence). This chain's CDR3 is CSAGPGTEQFF. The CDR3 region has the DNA TGCAGTGCTGGCCCCGGGACCGAGCAGTTCTTC.

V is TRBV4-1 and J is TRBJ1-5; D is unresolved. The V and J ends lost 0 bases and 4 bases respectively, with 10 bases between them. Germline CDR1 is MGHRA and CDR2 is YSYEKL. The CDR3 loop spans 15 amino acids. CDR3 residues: CASSQDQRRNQPQHF. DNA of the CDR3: TGCGCCAGCAGCCAAGACCAACGGCGGAATCAGCCCCAGCATTTT.

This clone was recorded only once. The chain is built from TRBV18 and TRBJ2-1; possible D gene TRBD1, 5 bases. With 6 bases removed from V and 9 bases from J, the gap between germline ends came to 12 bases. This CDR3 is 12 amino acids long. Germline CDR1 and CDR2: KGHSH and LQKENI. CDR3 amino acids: CASSLRDSEQFF. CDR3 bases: TGTGCCAGCTCGCTCAGGGATTCTGAGCAGTTCTTC.

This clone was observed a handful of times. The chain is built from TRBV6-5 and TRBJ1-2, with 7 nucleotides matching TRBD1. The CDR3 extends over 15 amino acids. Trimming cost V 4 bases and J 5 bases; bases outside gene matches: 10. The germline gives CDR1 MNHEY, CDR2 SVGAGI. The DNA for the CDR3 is TGTGCCAGCAGTTCCGGGACAGCCTCTCTTTATGGCTACACCTTC. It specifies CASSSGTASLYGYTF.